The rows below give T cell receptor beta chains drawn from one sample of a study of blood T cell repertoires in COVID-19. Generated by immunoSEQ multiplex PCR, the TCRdb table keeps only in-frame clones and is missing some. The table lists roughly 300,000 clones, over 75% of them singletons. Material for sequencing was PBMCs or T cells enriched from blood (not recorded which). The origin of the receptors is a woman between 25 and 40 years old who had recovered from COVID-19. The CDR3 runs from the conserved cysteine through the conserved F or W. A D gene is named only where the DNA matches it firmly. Rows may omit the clone size; those that give it use once, few, many or a size class.

16	TRBV19	.	TRBJ2-1	TRBD2	CASSRYGGSSYNEQFF	TGTGCCAGTAGTAGATACGGGGGGAGCTCCTACAATGAGCAGTTCTTC
14	TRBV6-5	once	TRBJ1-2	.	CASRDPGLPYGYTF	TGTGCCAGCAGGGACCCGGGACTGCCGTATGGCTACACCTTC
17	TRBV9	.	TRBJ1-5	.	CASSATGGFPYNQPQHF	TGTGCCAGCAGCGCAACCGGGGGGTTTCCTTACAATCAGCCCCAGCATTTT
14	TRBV30	.	TRBJ1-3	.	CAYMRRDGGNTIYF	TGTGCCTACATGAGGCGGGACGGTGGAAACACCATATATTTT
15	TRBV2	.	TRBJ2-1	TRBD2	CASNIFTSGGNEQFF	TGTGCCAGCAATATCTTCACTAGCGGGGGCAATGAGCAGTTCTTC
16	TRBV4-3	few	TRBJ1-2	TRBD1	CASSQDTGQDLHGYTF	TGCGCCAGCAGCCAAGATACGGGACAGGACCTACATGGCTACACCTTC
15	TRBV6-2/TRBV6-3	.	TRBJ2-7	.	CASSSAGMDLYEQYF	TGTGCCAGCAGTTCCGCGGGTATGGACCTCTACGAGCAGTACTTC
16	TRBV11-2	.	TRBJ1-1	.	CASSARAGADNTEAFF	TGTGCCAGCAGCGCAAGGGCAGGGGCAGACAACACTGAAGCTTTCTTT
17	TRBV11-2	.	TRBJ1-5	.	CASSLRGGEILYQPQHF	TGTGCCAGCAGCTTACGGGGCGGGGAGATTCTTTATCAGCCCCAGCATTTT
20	TRBV6-1	.	TRBJ1-2	TRBD1	CASSEPGTVSWTGGLYGYTF	TGTGCCAGCAGTGAACCCGGCACTGTTTCATGGACAGGAGGCCTCTATGGCTACACCTTC
16	TRBV19	.	TRBJ2-2	TRBD1	CASSPTGGRPHGELFF	TGTGCCAGTAGTCCAACAGGGGGCAGGCCGCACGGGGAGCTGTTTTTT
13	TRBV9	.	TRBJ1-5	.	CASSAHSDQPQHF	TGTGCCAGCAGCGCCCATTCGGATCAGCCCCAGCATTTT
15	TRBV5-4	.	TRBJ1-5	.	CASSLGGQSNQPQHF	TGTGCCAGCAGCCTGGGAGGGCAGAGCAATCAGCCCCAGCATTTT
11	TRBV29-1	once	TRBJ2-1	.	CSGTGNNEQFF	TGCAGCGGTACAGGGAACAATGAGCAGTTCTTC